This T cell receptor beta chain was found in a study of blood T cell repertoires in COVID-19. This CDR3 is 16 amino acids long. Germline values: CDR1 SGHAT, CDR2 FQNNGV. V lost 1 base to trimming and J lost 5 bases; unmatched junction nucleotides: 6. The table came from immunoSEQ multiplex PCR; TCRdb's copy has only in-frame clones and leaves some out. This table has about 180,000 clones, approximately 81% appearing once. Specimen: peripheral blood. This chain links TRBV11-2 with TRBJ2-3; 10 bases are shared with TRBD2. The sequence derives from a woman aged 80 or older with active or convalescent COVID-19. The CDR3 loop is CASSLVSGRAGDTQYF. Written as DNA, the CDR3 is TGTGCCAGCAGCTTAGTCAGCGGGAGGGCCGGAGATACGCAGTATTTT.